The rows below give T cell receptor beta chains drawn from one sample of a study of T cell changes during pregnancy in multiple sclerosis. Repertoires were generated with immunoSEQ multiplex PCR, while TCRdb's copy carries only in-frame clones and drops some. The data contain around 57,000 clones, about nine tenths of them singletons. Sequencing used peripheral blood, obtained after pregnancy. Every receptor here comes from a female donor in good health, enrolled as a control in a pregnancy study. Both conserved end residues are trimmed from each CDR3.

v_gene | CDR3aa
TRBV9 | ASSVVAGEQTQY
TRBV5-1 | ASSLGASGGQSEQF
TRBV4-3 | ASSQDHYRGLNEKLF
TRBV7-2 | ASSFRFSGGRWNEQF
TRBV2 | ASSDRGTYGYT
TRBV15 | ATSEQGVYYGYT
TRBV7-9 | ASSLGAGQETQY
TRBV23-1 | ASSHGDNEQY
TRBV7-9 | ASSLAASNEQF
TRBV2 | ASILRRTGVGEKLF
TRBV29-1 | SVGSPAGYTDTQY
TRBV10-3 | AISDDSLPQETQY
TRBV4-2 | ASSQDRVGGQSSLYGYT
TRBV6-6 | ASSYSAGGTDTQY
TRBV6-4 | ASSFQGSGANVLT
TRBV7-8 | ASSRGGTTNTIY
TRBV7-8 | ASSPRTGTPYYEQY
TRBV19 | ASLSGTGSGNTEAF
TRBV9 | ASSVDPVMNTEAF
TRBV7-2 | ASSPQRAETQY
TRBV19 | ASSLTWTGLTDTQY